What follows are 4 T cell receptor beta chains derived from one specimen sequenced in a study of blood T cell repertoires in COVID-19. Sequenced by immunoSEQ multiplex PCR; TCRdb stores in-frame clones only, minus some. The repertoire holds 140,000 or so clones, with 80% to 90% as singletons. The sequencing input was PBMCs or T cells enriched from blood (not recorded which). The receptors here all came from a woman in her forties or fifties with acute COVID-19.

The rearrangement uses TRBV6-5 and TRBJ2-3; D might be TRBD1 (5 bases). Germline assignment: CDR1 MNHEY and CDR2 SVGAGI. Trimming shortened V by 7 bases and J by 8 bases, and 19 bases separated the two germline ends. This CDR3 spans 14 amino acids. The CDR3 reads CASIEGVSWPTQYF. The CDR3 DNA sequence: TGTGCCAGCATCGAAGGGGTTAGTTGGCCTACGCAGTATTTT.

The chain has TRBV28 and TRBJ2-7; perhaps TRBD1 as D (9 bases). Germline V gives CDR1 MDHEN, CDR2 SYDVKM. V shed 7 bases and J shed 5 bases, with 18 bases lying between them. The length of the CDR3 is 14 residues. The CDR3 reads CASTRGGQGNEQYF. CDR3 DNA: TGTGCCAGCACCCGGGGGGGACAGGGCAACGAGCAGTACTTC. The variable domain in full, with the rest retrieved from reference TRBV28 and TRBJ2-7, is DVKVTQSSRYLVKRTGEKVFLECVQDMDHENMFWYRQDPGLGLRLIYFSYDVKMKEKGDIPEGYSVSREKKERFSLILESASTNQTSMYLCASTRGGQGNEQYFGPGTRLTVT.

The chain is built from TRBV2 and TRBJ1-2, with 10 bases aligning to TRBD1. With V trimmed by 4 bases and J by 3 bases, 2 bases remained unmatched. This CDR3 spans 14 amino acids. CDR1 SNHLY and CDR2 FYNNEI come from the germline V gene. The CDR3 coding sequence is TGTGCCAGCAGTGCCGGGACAGGGGACTATGGCTACACCTTC. It yields the protein CASSAGTGDYGYTF.

This rearrangement joins TRBV15 to TRBJ2-4; tentatively, D is TRBD2 (7 bases). Looked up from germline, CDR1 is LNHNV and CDR2 is YYDKDF (reference sequence). The V end was cut by 1 base, the J end by 5 bases, with 15 bases between. The CDR3 loop spans 16 amino acids. The CDR3 protein is CATSRAGAGAQNIQYF. The CDR3 DNA reads as TGTGCCACCAGCAGAGCAGGGGCGGGGGCACAAAACATTCAGTACTTC. Full variable domain (remainder filled in from reference TRBV15 and TRBJ2-4): DAMVIQNPRYQVTQFGKPVTLSCSQTLNHNVMYWYQQKSSQAPKLLFHYYDKDFNNEADTPDNFQSRRPNTSFCFLDIRSPGLGDTAMYLCATSRAGAGAQNIQYFGAGTRLSVL.